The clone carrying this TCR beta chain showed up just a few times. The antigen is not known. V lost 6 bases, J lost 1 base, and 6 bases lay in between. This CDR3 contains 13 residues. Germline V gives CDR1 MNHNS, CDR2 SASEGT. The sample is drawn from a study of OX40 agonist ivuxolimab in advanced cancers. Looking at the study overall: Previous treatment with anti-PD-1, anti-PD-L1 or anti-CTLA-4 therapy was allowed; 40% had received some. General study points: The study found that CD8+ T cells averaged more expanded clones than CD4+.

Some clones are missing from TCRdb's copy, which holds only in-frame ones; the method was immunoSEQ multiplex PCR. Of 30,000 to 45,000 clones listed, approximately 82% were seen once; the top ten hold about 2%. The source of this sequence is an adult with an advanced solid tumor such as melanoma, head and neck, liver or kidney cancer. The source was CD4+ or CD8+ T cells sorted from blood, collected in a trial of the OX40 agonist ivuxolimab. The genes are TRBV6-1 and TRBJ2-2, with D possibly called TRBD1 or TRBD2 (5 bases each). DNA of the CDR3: TGTGCCAGCAGGGGGGAGAACACCGGGGAGCTGTTTTTT. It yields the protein CASRGENTGELFF.